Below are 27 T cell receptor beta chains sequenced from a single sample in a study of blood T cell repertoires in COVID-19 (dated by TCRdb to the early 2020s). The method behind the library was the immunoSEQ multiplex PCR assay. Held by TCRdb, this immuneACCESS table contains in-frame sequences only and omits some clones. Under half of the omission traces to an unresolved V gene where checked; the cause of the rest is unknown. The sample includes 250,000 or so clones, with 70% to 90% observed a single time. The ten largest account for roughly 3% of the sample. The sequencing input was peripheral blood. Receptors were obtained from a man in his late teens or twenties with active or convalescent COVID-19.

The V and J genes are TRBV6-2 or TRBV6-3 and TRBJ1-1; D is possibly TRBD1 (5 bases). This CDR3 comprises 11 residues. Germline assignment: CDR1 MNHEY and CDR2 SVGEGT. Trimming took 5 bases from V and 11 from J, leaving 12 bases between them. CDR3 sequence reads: CASSTRVLAFF. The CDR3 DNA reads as TGTGCCAGCAGTACCAGGGTGTTGGCTTTCTTT.

The CDR3 DNA sequence: TGTGCCAGCAGGTCGACAGGGATAGGCACTGAAGCTTTCTTT. Its protein is CASRSTGIGTEAFF. The chain couples TRBV11-1 to TRBJ1-1; TRBD1 agrees at 7 bases. J was trimmed by 4 bases and V by 6 bases; bases with no gene match: 8. The germline CDR1 and CDR2 sequences are SGHAT and FQDESV (reference sequence). CDR3 length: 14 amino acids.

The chain's CDR3 is CASSLTGDVTDTQYF. CDR3 in DNA: TGTGCCAGCAGCTTGACAGGGGATGTCACAGATACGCAGTATTTT. This rearrangement joins TRBV5-5 to TRBJ2-3; 7 nucleotides align to TRBD1. Per the germline V gene, CDR1 is SGHKS and CDR2 is YYEKEE (reference sequence). The CDR3 has 15 residues. V lost 1 base and J lost 2; bases outside the gene matches: 4.

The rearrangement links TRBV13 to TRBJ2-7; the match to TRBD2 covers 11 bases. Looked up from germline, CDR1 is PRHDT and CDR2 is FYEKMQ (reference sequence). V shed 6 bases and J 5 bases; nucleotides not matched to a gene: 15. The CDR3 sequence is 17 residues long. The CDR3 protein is CASSIGISGGAIDEQYF. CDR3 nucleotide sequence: TGTGCCAGCAGTATTGGGATTAGCGGGGGGGCCATCGACGAGCAGTACTTC.

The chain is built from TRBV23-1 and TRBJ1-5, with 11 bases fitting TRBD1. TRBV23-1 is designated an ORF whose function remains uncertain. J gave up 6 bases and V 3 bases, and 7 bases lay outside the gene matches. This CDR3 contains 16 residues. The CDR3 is CASSHRRDRGCQPQHF. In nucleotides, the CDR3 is TGCGCCAGCAGTCACCGCCGGGACAGGGGGTGTCAGCCCCAGCATTTT.

In nucleotides, the CDR3 is TGTGCCAGCAGCGCACCGGGACTAGCGGGGGGAGGAACCGGGGAGCTGTTTTTT. Protein product: CASSAPGLAGGGTGELFF. V and J are TRBV9 and TRBJ2-2; 15 bases align to TRBD2. Losses at the gene ends were 3 bases for V and 5 bases for J; bases not matched to a gene: 8. CDR3 length equals 18 residues. The V gene's germline CDR1 is SGDLS and CDR2 YYNGEE.

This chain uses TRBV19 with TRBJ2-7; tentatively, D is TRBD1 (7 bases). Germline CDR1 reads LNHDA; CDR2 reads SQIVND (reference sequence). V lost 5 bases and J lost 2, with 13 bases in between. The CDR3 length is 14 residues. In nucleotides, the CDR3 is TGTGCCAGTAGTGCGGGGACAGAGACCTACGAGCAGTACTTC. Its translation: CASSAGTETYEQYF.

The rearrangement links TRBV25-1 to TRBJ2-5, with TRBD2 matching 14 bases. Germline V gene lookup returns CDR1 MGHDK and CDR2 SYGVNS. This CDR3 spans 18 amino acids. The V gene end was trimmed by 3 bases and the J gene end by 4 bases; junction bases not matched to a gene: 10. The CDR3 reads CASSETSGGAVGRETQYF. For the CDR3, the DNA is TGTGCCAGCAGTGAGACTAGCGGGGGGGCGGTAGGAAGAGAGACCCAGTACTTC. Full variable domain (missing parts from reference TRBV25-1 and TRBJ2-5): EADIYQTPRYLVIGTGKKITLECSQTMGHDKMYWYQQDPGMELHLIHYSYGVNSTEKGDLSSESTVSRIRTEHFPLTLESARPSHTSQYLCASSETSGGAVGRETQYFGPGTRLLVL.

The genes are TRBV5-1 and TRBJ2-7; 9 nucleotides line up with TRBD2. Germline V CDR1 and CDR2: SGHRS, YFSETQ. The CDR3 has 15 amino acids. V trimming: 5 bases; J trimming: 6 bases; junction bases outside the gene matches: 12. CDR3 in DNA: TGCGCCAGCAGTTTAGCAACTAGCGGGTTGTTCGAGCAGTACTTC. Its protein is CASSLATSGLFEQYF.

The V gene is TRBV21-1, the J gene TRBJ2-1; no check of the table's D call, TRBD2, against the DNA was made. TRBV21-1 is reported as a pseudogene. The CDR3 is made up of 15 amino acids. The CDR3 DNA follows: TGTGCCAGCAGCAAAGTAAGCGGGAGGCTCAATGAGCAGTTCTTC. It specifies CASSKVSGRLNEQFF.

The CDR3: CATRREGLDTGELFF. The CDR3 DNA sequence: TGCGCCACGCGGCGGGAGGGCCTTGACACCGGGGAGCTGTTTTTT. The V call is TRBV10-2, the J call TRBJ2-2, with 9 bases lining up with TRBD2. The V and J ends lost 10 bases and 3 bases, in that order; junction bases with no gene match: 9. This CDR3 is built from 15 residues. Germline V lookup: CDR1 WSHSY, CDR2 SAAADI.

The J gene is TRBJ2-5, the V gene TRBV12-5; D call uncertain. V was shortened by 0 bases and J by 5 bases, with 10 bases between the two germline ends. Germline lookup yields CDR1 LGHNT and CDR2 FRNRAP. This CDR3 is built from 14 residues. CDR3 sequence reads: CASGLVDGWETQYF. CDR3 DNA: TGTGCTAGTGGTTTGGTAGACGGGTGGGAGACCCAGTACTTC.

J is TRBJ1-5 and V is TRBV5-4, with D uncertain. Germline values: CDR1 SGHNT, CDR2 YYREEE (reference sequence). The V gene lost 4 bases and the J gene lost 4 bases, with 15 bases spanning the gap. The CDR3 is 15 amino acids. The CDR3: CASSPRPGSNQPQHF. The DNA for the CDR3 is TGTGCCAGCAGCCCTCGACCAGGCTCTAATCAGCCCCAGCATTTT.

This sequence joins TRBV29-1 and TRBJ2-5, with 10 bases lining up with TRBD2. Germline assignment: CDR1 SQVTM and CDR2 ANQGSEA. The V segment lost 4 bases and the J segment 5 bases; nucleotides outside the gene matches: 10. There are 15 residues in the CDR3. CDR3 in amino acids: CSVVGRAGGSETQYF. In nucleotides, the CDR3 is TGCAGCGTTGTGGGGCGAGCGGGAGGGTCGGAGACCCAGTACTTC.

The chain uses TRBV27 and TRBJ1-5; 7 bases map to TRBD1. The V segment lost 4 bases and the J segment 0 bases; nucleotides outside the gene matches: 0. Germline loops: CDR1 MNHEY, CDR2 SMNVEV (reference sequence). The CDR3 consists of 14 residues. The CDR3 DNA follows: TGTGCCAGCAGTTACAGGGGTAGCAATCAGCCCCAGCATTTT. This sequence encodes CASSYRGSNQPQHF.

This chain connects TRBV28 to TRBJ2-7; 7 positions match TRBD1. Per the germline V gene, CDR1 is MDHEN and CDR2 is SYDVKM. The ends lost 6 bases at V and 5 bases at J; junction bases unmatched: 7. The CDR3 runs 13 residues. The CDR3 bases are TGTGCCAGCAGGGAGACAGGGATCGACGAGCAGTACTTC. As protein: CASRETGIDEQYF.

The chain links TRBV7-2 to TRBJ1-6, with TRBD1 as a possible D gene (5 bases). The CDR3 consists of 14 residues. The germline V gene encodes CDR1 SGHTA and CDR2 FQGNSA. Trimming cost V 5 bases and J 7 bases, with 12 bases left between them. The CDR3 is CASSRPGQNSPLHF. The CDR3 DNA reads TGTGCCAGCAGCCGCCCAGGGCAGAATTCACCCCTCCACTTT.

The CDR3 DNA reads TGTGCCAGCAGCTTGGAGACAGCCTACGAGCAGTACTTC. Amino acid sequence: CASSLETAYEQYF. This chain uses TRBV5-4 with TRBJ2-7; TRBD1 might be the D (5 bases). V was clipped by 0 bases and J by 2 bases, with 6 bases between them. Germline loops: CDR1 SGHNT, CDR2 YYREEE (reference sequence). This CDR3 is 13 amino acids long.

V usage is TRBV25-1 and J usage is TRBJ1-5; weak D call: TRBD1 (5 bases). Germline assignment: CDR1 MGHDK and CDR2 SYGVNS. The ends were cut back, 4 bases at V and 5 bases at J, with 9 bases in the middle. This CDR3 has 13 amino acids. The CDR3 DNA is TGTGCCAGCAGTGCAGGGTTGCATCAGCCCCAGCATTTT. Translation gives CASSAGLHQPQHF.

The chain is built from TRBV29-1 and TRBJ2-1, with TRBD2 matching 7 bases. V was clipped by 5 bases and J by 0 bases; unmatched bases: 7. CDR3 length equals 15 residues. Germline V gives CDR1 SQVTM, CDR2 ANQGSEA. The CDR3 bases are TGCAGCGTTCCCTGGGGAGGGCACTCCTACAATGAGCAGTTCTTC. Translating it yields CSVPWGGHSYNEQFF.

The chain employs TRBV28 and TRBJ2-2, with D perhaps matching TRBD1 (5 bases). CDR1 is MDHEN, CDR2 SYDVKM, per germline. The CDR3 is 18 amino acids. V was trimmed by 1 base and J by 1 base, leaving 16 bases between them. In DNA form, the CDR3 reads TGTGCCAGCAGTTTATACGATGGACAAGTCTTGAACACCGGGGAGCTGTTTTTT. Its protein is CASSLYDGQVLNTGELFF.

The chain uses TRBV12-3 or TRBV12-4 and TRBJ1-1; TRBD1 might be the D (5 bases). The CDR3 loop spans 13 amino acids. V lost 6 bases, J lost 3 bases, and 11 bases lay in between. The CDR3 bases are TGTGCCAGCAGACCGGACACTCACACTGAAGCTTTCTTT. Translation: CASRPDTHTEAFF.

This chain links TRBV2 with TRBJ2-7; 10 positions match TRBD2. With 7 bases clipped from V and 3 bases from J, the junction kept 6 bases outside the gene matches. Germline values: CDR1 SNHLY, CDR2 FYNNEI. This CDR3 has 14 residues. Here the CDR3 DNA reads TGTGCCAGCACTATAGCGGGAGGAGACTACGAGCAGTACTTC. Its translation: CASTIAGGDYEQYF.

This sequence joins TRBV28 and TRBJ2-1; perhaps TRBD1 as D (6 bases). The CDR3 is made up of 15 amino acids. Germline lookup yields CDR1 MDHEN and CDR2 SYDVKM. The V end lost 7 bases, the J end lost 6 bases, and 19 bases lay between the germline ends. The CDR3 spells CASTLTGTTFNEQFF. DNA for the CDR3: TGTGCCAGCACACTTACCGGGACAACTTTCAATGAGCAGTTCTTC. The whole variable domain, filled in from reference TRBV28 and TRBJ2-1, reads DVKVTQSSRYLVKRTGEKVFLECVQDMDHENMFWYRQDPGLGLRLIYFSYDVKMKEKGDIPEGYSVSREKKERFSLILESASTNQTSMYLCASTLTGTTFNEQFFGPGTRLTVL.

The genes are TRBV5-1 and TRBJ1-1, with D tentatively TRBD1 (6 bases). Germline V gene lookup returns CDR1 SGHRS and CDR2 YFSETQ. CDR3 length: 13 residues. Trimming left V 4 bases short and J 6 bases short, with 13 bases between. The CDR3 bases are TGCGCCAGCAGCATAGGACAGTTTGCTGAAGCTTTCTTT. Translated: CASSIGQFAEAFF.

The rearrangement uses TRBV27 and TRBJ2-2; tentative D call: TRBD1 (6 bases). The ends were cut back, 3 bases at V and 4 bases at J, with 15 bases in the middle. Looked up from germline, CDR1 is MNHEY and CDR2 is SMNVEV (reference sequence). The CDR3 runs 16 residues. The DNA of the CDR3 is TGTGCCAGCAGTTTCGTTCGTTCACAGGGCACCGGGGAGCTGTTTTTT. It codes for CASSFVRSQGTGELFF.

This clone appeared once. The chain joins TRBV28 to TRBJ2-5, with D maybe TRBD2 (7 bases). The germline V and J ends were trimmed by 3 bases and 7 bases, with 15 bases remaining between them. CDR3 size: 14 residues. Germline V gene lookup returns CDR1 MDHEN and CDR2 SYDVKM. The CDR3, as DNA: TGTGCCAGCAGTTTGGGGGGGGCATCGGCGACCCAGTACTTC. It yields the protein CASSLGGASATQYF.